The subject of this entry is one T cell receptor beta chain. Profiling relied on immunoSEQ multiplex PCR, and the TCRdb table lists in-frame clones only, not all of them. Here the sample spans 35,000 to 50,000 clones, more than 75% being singletons. The data were taken from a study of PD-L1 blockade in urothelial cancer. Study context: Analyses were performed on blood at 3 weeks after treatment start (the second dose) and at 6 weeks. When blood samples were assessed, the median T cell count was 141,255.

Locally advanced or metastatic urothelial carcinoma affected the patients. Germline values: CDR1 SGHTA, CDR2 FQGTGA. The CDR3 covers 15 residues. Germline trimming cut 4 bases from V and 1 base from J; bases unmatched to any gene: 4. J is TRBJ2-1 and V is TRBV7-3, with 7 positions matching TRBD2. This specimen was PBMCs, taken around atezolizumab (anti-PD-L1) treatment. The receptor was derived from a man aged 65 to 85 with urothelial cancer. For the CDR3, the DNA is TGTGCCAGCAGCTCCCAGCGGGATTCCTACAATGAGCAGTTCTTC. Translated, it gives CASSSQRDSYNEQFF.